This T cell receptor (beta chain) was sequenced for a study of T-cell reconstitution after alpha-beta-depleted transplantation in children. Study conclusions and caveats: Newly produced T cells mostly accounted for T-cell counts and diversity one year post-transplant. High day-60 TCRbeta diversity in some patients came from surviving recipient T cells and thymic progenitors. About two months after transplant, alpha-beta T cells reportedly came from several hundred expanded graft clones.

This clonotype was detected a few times. Its cognate antigen is unknown. As it was prepared, the TCRbeta library received unique molecular identifiers. In TCRdb, the PCR reads were re-called with MiXCR into one record per CDR3 protein. The sample lists about 980,000 distinct CDR3 sequences; 25% to 30% were seen once. J was trimmed by 10 bases and V by 6 bases; bases with no gene match: 9. CDR3 length: 14 residues. The germline V gene encodes CDR1 DFQATT and CDR2 SNEGSKA (reference sequence). This TCR was sampled from a boy younger than two who had a stem cell transplant for SCID, so the T cells may come from the graft donor. Sequences were derived from PBMCs, mostly from graft donor cells, sampled 360 days after TCRalphabeta/CD19-depleted stem cell transplant. The rearrangement joins TRBV20-1 to TRBJ2-1; 13 bases line up with TRBD2. The CDR3 is CSARLAGGAGEQFF. For the CDR3, the DNA is TGCAGTGCCCGACTAGCGGGGGGCGCTGGGGAGCAGTTCTTC.